The clone carrying this T cell receptor (beta chain) is a singleton in its sample. What it binds is unknown. An end of the junction does not agree with germline; a read error may underlie this. This sample was taken from a study of cytomegalovirus exposure and HLA in healthy donors. Study-level results: DRB1 showed the most TCR associations and HLA-C the fewest in a later analysis, as rates varied by HLA locus.

Vbeta (60) and Jbeta (13) primers were used in the PCR. Per the study methods: A later analysis counted around 80 million unique TCR beta chains, some 11 million shared. Generated by immunoSEQ multiplex PCR, the TCRdb table keeps only in-frame clones and is missing some. V, J and clone size were drawn from that table, and D and trimming were deduced from the DNA. The data contain approximately 190,000 clones, roughly 80% of them singletons. Each of the donors was a healthy bone marrow donor. The CDR3 runs 16 residues. Germline V lookup: CDR1 SEHNR, CDR2 FQNEAQ (reference sequence). This receptor was identified in a woman aged 18-35 years in good health and CMV-seronegative. The J gene is TRBJ2-7, the V gene TRBV7-9, with 10 bases matching TRBD2. The sequenced material came from PBMCs. The DNA of the CDR3 is TGTTCCAGCAGCTTAGGAACTAGCGGGAAGGTCTACGAGCAGTACTTC. Translated, it gives CSSSLGTSGKVYEQYF.